This T cell receptor beta chain was obtained from a study of molecular identifiers for immune sequencing clone quantification. Findings and caveats of the study: Clones that exceeded 20 RNA copies held over 97% of effector molecules, yet under 1% in naive cells.

Note on this clonotype: Its antigen is unknown.

This CDR3 region has 13 residues. V was clipped by 5 bases and J by 4 bases, with 8 bases between them. Germline V gene data show CDR1 as MDHEN and CDR2 as SYDVKM. Preparation of the bulk TCR libraries relied on previously described methods and listed TCR primers. One entry per CDR3 protein, called by TCRdb with MiXCR from the PCR reads. Of roughly 93,000 distinct CDR3 sequences listed, approximately 25% are singletons. The receptor was derived from a human donor in good health. Some libraries in this study had Jurkat cell RNA spiked in. The chain combines TRBV28 with TRBJ2-2, with D tentatively TRBD1 (5 bases). The sample was naive CD8+ T cells from blood, with Jurkat cell RNA spiked in. Subset denoted: FACS-sorted CD8+CD4-CCR7+CD45RA+ naive T cells. The CDR3 DNA reads as TGTGCCAGCAGTGCAGGGCCCACCGGGGAGCTGTTTTTT. Translating it yields CASSAGPTGELFF.